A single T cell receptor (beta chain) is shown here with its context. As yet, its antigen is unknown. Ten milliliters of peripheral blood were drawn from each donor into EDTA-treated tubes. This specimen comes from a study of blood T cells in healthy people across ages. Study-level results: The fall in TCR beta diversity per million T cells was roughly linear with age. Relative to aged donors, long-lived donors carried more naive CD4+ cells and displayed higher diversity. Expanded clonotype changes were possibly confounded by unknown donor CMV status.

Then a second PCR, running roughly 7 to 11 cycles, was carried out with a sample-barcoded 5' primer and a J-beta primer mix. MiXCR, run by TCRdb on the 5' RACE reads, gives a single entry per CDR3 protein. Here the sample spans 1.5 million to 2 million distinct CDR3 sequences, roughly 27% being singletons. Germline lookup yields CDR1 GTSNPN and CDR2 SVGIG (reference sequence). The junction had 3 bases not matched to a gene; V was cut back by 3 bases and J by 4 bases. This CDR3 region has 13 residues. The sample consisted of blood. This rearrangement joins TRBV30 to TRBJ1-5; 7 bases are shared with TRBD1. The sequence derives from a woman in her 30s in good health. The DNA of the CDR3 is TGTGCCTGGAGGGGGACAGCGAATCAGCCCCAGCATTTT. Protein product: CAWRGTANQPQHF.